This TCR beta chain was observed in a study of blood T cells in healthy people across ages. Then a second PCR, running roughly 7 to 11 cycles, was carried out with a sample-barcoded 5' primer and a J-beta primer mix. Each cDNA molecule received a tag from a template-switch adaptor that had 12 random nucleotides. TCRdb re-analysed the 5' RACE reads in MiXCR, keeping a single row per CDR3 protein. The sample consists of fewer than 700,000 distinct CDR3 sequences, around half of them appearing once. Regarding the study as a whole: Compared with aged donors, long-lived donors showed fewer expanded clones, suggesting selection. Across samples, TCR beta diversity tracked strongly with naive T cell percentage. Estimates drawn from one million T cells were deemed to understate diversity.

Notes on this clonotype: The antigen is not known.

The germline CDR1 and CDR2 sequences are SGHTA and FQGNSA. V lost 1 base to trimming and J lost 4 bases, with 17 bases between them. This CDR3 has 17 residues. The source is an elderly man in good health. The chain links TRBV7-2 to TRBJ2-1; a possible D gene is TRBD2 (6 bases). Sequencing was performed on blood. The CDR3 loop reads CASSLERTGLTYNEQFF. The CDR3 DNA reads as TGTGCCAGCAGCTTAGAGCGGACGGGACTTACTTACAATGAGCAGTTCTTC.